The entry below gives a single T cell receptor (beta chain) sequence along with its context. The V and J ends lost 6 bases and 6 bases respectively, with 15 bases between them. The CDR3 runs to 13 residues. Looked up from germline, CDR1 is MNHEY and CDR2 is SVGAGI. During active infection, Seattle patients enrolled and were then monitored through disease. Original data processing: Using reference gene primer amplification, nucleated cell counts were estimated. Produced via immunoSEQ multiplex PCR; TCRdb's table is partial and in-frame only. Clone size and V and J calls were adopted from that table, with D and trimming inferred from the DNA. This table holds 150,000 to 200,000 clones, about 87% found once. The sample belongs to a study of blood T cell repertoires in COVID-19. Turning to the study itself: From the United States, Italy and Spain came samples of acute and convalescent COVID-19. The cDNA or gDNA used as material had been derived from T cells, B-cell-depleted T cells, or PBMCs.

The source of this sequence is a woman older than 75 with COVID-19, enrolled during active disease. The chain has TRBV6-5 and TRBJ2-7, with a weak D call TRBD2 (6 bases). The specimen was peripheral blood. In nucleotides, the CDR3 is TGTGCCAGCAGCAGGGACTTGCGCGGCGAGCAGTACTTC. Its translation is CASSRDLRGEQYF.